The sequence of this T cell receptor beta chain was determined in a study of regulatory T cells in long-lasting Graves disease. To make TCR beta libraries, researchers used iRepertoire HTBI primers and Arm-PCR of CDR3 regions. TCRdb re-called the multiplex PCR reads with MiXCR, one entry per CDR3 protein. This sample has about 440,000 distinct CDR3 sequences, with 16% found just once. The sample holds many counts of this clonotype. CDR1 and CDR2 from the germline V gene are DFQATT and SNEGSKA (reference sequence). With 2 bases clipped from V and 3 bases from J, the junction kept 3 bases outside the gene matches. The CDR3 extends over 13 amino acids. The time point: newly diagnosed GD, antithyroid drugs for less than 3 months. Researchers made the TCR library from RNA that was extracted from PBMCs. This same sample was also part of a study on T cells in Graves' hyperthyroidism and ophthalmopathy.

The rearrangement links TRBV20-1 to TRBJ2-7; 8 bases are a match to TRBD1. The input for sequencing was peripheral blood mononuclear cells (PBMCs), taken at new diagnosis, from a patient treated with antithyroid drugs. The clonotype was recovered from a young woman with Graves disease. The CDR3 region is CSARSGQGYEQYF. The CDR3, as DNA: TGCAGTGCTAGATCCGGACAGGGCTACGAGCAGTACTTC.